A single sample is the source of the 16 T cell receptor beta chains below, sequenced in a study of Ad26.COV2.S vaccination and SARS-CoV-2 variants. Data came from immunoSEQ multiplex PCR; TCRdb stores just in-frame clones and leaves some out. Of approximately 90,000 clones listed, approximately 77% were seen once; the top ten hold about 15%. The sample here was peripheral blood, taken after recovery from COVID-19. The receptors originated from a human donor who had recovered from COVID-19.

The J gene is TRBJ1-2, the V gene TRBV7-8, with TRBD1 identical over 7 bases. This CDR3 has 12 residues. V lost 5 bases, J lost 10 bases, and 7 bases stayed unmatched. Germline CDR1 SGHVS, CDR2 FQNEAQ. The chain's CDR3 is CASSPRTGDYTF. CDR3 nucleotide sequence: TGTGCCAGCAGCCCGAGGACAGGAGACTACACCTTC.

The chain links TRBV9 to TRBJ2-7; D is possibly TRBD1 or TRBD2 (6 bases each). V was clipped by 0 bases and J by 7 bases, with 14 bases between them. The CDR3 consists of 14 residues. The V gene's germline CDR1 is SGDLS and CDR2 YYNGEE. The CDR3 coding sequence is TGTGCCAGCAGCGTAGATCCGGGGGCGGGTGAGCAGTACTTC. It is translated as CASSVDPGAGEQYF.

The genes are TRBV6-5 and TRBJ2-5; TRBD1 is a possible D gene (6 bases). Between the trimmed V and J ends, which lost 2 bases and 1 base, there was a span of 14 bases. The CDR3 contains 16 residues. In germline, CDR1 is MNHEY, CDR2 SVGAGI. The CDR3 region is CASSYAGSGAQETQYF. The CDR3 nucleotides are TGTGCCAGCAGTTACGCCGGATCAGGGGCCCAAGAGACCCAGTACTTC.

This clone was seen once. The chain is built from TRBV4-3 and TRBJ2-5, with TRBD2 as a possible D gene (6 bases). This CDR3 is 16 amino acids long. The V gene lost 2 bases and the J gene lost 4 bases, with 17 bases spanning the gap. Germline V CDR1 and CDR2: LGHNA, YSLEER. This CDR3 reads CASSQTGGPSLETQYF. The CDR3 nucleotides are TGCGCCAGCAGCCAAACCGGAGGGCCGTCCCTAGAGACCCAGTACTTC.

V and J are TRBV27 and TRBJ1-3; D unresolved. V lost 5 bases, J lost 0 bases, and 11 bases lay in between. The CDR3 is 15 residues long. From germline, CDR1 is MNHEY and CDR2 SMNVEV (reference sequence). The CDR3: CASSPLGPSGNTIYF. The DNA for the CDR3 is TGTGCCAGCAGTCCCTTAGGGCCCTCTGGAAACACCATATATTTT.

The CDR3 sequence is CASSVSGARYNEQFF. The CDR3 nucleotides read TGTGCCAGCAGCGTATCGGGGGCCCGGTACAATGAGCAGTTCTTC. The chain employs TRBV9 and TRBJ2-1; D is perhaps TRBD1 or TRBD2 (6 bases each). Germline values: CDR1 SGDLS, CDR2 YYNGEE. V was trimmed by 1 base and J by 4 bases, leaving 12 bases between them. CDR3 size: 15 residues.

V gene TRBV4-3 combines with J gene TRBJ2-1; 7 positions match TRBD2. Germline lookup yields CDR1 LGHNA and CDR2 YSLEER. The CDR3 length is 16 residues. V shed 0 bases and J 2 bases; nucleotides not matched to a gene: 4. The chain's CDR3 is CASSQEAGFTYNEQFF. The CDR3 DNA is TGCGCCAGCAGCCAAGAAGCGGGGTTCACCTACAATGAGCAGTTCTTC.

The chain uses TRBV6-5 and TRBJ2-7; D gene ambiguous. V gave up 2 bases and J gave up 6 bases, with 11 bases separating them. Germline CDR1 is MNHEY and CDR2 is SVGAGI. The CDR3 totals 13 residues. Written as DNA, the CDR3 is TGTGCCAGCAGTTACCGCACCGGTGGCGAGCAGTACTTC. This encodes CASSYRTGGEQYF.

The chain has TRBV19 and TRBJ2-1, with 8 bases fitting TRBD2. Looked up from germline, CDR1 is LNHDA and CDR2 is SQIVND (reference sequence). V trimming: 5 bases; J trimming: 2 bases; junction bases outside the gene matches: 5. The length of the CDR3 is 15 residues. CDR3 in DNA: TGTGCCAGTAGTCCGAGGCGGGAGGCCTACAATGAGCAGTTCTTC. This translates into CASSPRREAYNEQFF.

V is TRBV6-5 and J is TRBJ1-1; 7 bases are a match to TRBD1. The CDR3 totals 14 residues. From germline, CDR1 is MNHEY and CDR2 SVGAGI. V lost 6 bases and J lost 6; bases outside the gene matches: 10. The CDR3 bases are TGTGCCAGCAGCCTCTTGCGAGGGGGCGCTGAAGCTTTCTTT. Translated, it gives CASSLLRGGAEAFF.

The rearrangement links TRBV11-3 to TRBJ2-7; tentative D call: TRBD1 (6 bases). Trimming left V 0 bases short and J 6 bases short, with 12 bases between. The length of the CDR3 is 14 residues. The germline V gene encodes CDR1 SGHNT and CDR2 YENEEA. The CDR3 sequence is CASSLENRVGEQYF. DNA of the CDR3: TGTGCCAGCAGCTTAGAAAACAGGGTAGGCGAGCAGTACTTC.

This chain uses TRBV5-1 with TRBJ2-1; 7 nucleotides agree with TRBD2. Germline values: CDR1 SGHRS, CDR2 YFSETQ. This CDR3 has 16 amino acids. Unmatched junction bases numbered 5, after V lost 2 bases and J lost 0 bases. The CDR3 loop is CASSFLGGSSYNEQFF. The CDR3 DNA reads TGCGCCAGCAGCTTTCTTGGCGGGAGCTCCTACAATGAGCAGTTCTTC. Filled out from reference TRBV5-1 and TRBJ2-1, the complete variable domain reads KAGVTQTPRYLIKTRGQQVTLSCSPISGHRSVSWYQQTPGQGLQFLFEYFSETQRNKGNFPGRFSGRQFSNSRSEMNVSTLELGDSALYLCASSFLGGSSYNEQFFGPGTRLTVL.

The CDR3 sequence is CASSSRGGLEETQYF. The CDR3 region has the DNA TGTGCCAGCAGCTCGAGGGGAGGGCTAGAAGAGACCCAGTACTTC. V gene TRBV7-2 combines with J gene TRBJ2-5, with TRBD2 identical over 7 bases. Germline V gene data show CDR1 as SGHTA and CDR2 as FQGNSA. The CDR3 covers 15 residues. V shed 4 bases and J 3 bases; nucleotides not matched to a gene: 8.

V and J are TRBV28 and TRBJ2-7, with 9 positions matching TRBD2. The CDR3 runs 15 residues. Germline CDR1 is MDHEN and CDR2 is SYDVKM. The V and J ends lost 1 base and 9 bases, in that order; junction bases with no gene match: 10. CDR3: CASSLSGTSKRVQYF. The CDR3 bases are TGTGCCAGCAGTTTATCAGGGACTAGCAAAAGGGTGCAGTACTTC.

There are a few counts of this clone. The CDR3 loop reads CASSYWAGRAADTQYF. Here the CDR3 DNA reads TGTGCCAGCAGTTACTGGGCAGGGAGGGCGGCAGATACGCAGTATTTT. V gene TRBV6-2 or TRBV6-3 combines with J gene TRBJ2-3; 7 positions agree with TRBD2. This CDR3 comprises 16 residues. V lost 1 base, J lost 4 bases, and 8 bases stayed unmatched. Germline CDR1 reads MNHEY; CDR2 reads SVGEGT.

The CDR3 DNA sequence: TGCGCCAGCAGCTTGGAGGGGGTTGGCTACACCTTC. Translating gives CASSLEGVGYTF. The chain links TRBV5-1 to TRBJ1-2, with a tentative D call TRBD1 (6 bases). From germline, CDR1 is SGHRS and CDR2 YFSETQ. This CDR3 is built from 12 residues. V lost 0 bases, J lost 7 bases, and 7 bases lay in between.